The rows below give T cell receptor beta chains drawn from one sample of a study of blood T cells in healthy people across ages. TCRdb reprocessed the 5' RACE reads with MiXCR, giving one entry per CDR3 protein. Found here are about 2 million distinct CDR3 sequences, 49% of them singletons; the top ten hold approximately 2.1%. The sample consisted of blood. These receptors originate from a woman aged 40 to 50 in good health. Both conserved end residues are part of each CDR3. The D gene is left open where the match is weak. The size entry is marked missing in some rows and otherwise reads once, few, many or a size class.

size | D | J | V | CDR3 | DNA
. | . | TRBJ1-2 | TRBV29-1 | CSVTPVGTLSQVGYTF | TGCAGCGTGACCCCAGTTGGGACCCTTAGTCAAGTAGGCTACACCTTC
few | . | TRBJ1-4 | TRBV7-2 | CASSLQNEKLFF | TGTGCCAGCAGCTTACAGAATGAAAAACTGTTTTTT
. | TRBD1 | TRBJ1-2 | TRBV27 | CASSDRDRDGYTF | TGTGCCAGCAGTGACCGGGACAGGGATGGCTACACCTTC
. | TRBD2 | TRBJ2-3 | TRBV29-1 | CSVESWGEGLVDTQYF | TGCAGCGTTGAATCCTGGGGGGAGGGTTTGGTAGATACGCAGTATTTT
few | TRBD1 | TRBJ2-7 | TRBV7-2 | CASSLSRGIRDRDFEQYF | TGTGCCAGCAGCTTAAGTAGAGGGATACGGGACAGGGACTTCGAGCAGTACTTC
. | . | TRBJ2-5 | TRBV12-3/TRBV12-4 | CASSVGLTETQYF | TGTGCCAGCAGTGTAGGGTTGACAGAGACCCAGTACTTC
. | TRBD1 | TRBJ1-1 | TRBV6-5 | CASTRGGVTKAFF | TGTGCCAGCACCAGGGGGGGCGTTACGAAAGCTTTCTTT
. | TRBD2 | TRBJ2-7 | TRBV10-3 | CAISESGGGSSYEQYF | TGTGCCATCAGTGAGTCAGGCGGGGGTAGCTCCTACGAGCAGTACTTC
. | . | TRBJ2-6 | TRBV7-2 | CASSRAGAIPGANVLTF | TGTGCCAGCAGTCGGGCAGGGGCAATCCCTGGGGCCAACGTCCTGACTTTC
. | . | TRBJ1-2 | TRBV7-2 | CASSSARRGREGYTF | TGTGCCAGCAGCTCAGCACGGCGGGGGAGGGAAGGCTACACCTTC
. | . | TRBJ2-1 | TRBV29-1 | CSVEGETPSYNEQFF | TGCAGCGTTGAAGGAGAGACACCGTCCTACAATGAGCAGTTCTTC
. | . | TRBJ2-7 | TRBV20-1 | CSARGTFASYEQYF | TGCAGTGCGCGTGGGACCTTCGCGTCCTACGAGCAGTACTTC
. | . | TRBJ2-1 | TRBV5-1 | CASRTEYEQFF | TGCGCCAGCAGGACGGAGTATGAGCAGTTCTTC
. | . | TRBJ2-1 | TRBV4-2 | CASSQEPGQGMNEQFF | TGTGCCAGCAGCCAGGAACCCGGGCAGGGGATGAATGAGCAGTTCTTC